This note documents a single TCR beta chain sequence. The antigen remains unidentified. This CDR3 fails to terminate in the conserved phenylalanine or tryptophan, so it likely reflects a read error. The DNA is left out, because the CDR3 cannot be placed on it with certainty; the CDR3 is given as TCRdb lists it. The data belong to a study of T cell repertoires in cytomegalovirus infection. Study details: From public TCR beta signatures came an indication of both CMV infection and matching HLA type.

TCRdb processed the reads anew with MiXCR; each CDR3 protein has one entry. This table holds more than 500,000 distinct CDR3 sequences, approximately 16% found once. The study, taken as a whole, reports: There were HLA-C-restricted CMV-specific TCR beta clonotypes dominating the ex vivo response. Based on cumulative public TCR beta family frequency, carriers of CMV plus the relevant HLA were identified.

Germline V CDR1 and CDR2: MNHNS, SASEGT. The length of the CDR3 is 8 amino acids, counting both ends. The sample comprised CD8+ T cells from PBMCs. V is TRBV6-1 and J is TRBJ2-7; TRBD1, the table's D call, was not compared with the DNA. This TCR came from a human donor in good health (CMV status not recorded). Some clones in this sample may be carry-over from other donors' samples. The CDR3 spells CASRPGPG.